The 10 T cell receptor beta chains presented below share a single source sample, sequenced in a study of immune evolution from preneoplasia to lung adenocarcinoma. Clones were sequenced by immunoSEQ multiplex PCR, and TCRdb holds only the in-frame ones, with some missing. The data show some 2,300 clones, with approximately 81% seen just once and 5% to 5.5% held by the top ten. The sequenced material came from FFPE invasive lung adenocarcinoma tissue. Source of these receptors: a person aged 60 to 80 with invasive lung adenocarcinoma.

In its sample, this clone was seen once. This chain links TRBV15 with TRBJ2-3; 8 nucleotides agree with TRBD2. J lost 13 bases, V lost 0 bases, and 3 bases had no gene match. The CDR3 has 12 residues. CDR1 LNHNV and CDR2 YYDKDF come from the germline V gene (reference sequence). For the CDR3, the DNA is TGTGCCACCAGCAGAGACGGGGGGGAGAAGTATTTT. Protein sequence: CATSRDGGEKYF.

The genes are TRBV5-1 and TRBJ2-1; D is unresolved. Germline lookup yields CDR1 SGHRS and CDR2 YFSETQ. The V gene lost 4 bases and the J gene lost 5 bases, with 4 bases spanning the gap. CDR3 length: 11 amino acids. CDR3 in amino acids: CASSLNNEQFF. CDR3 in DNA: TGCGCCAGCAGCCTTAACAATGAGCAGTTCTTC.

The chain links TRBV27 to TRBJ2-5; D is unresolved. CDR3 length: 13 residues. Deletions cut 6 bases from V and 2 bases from J, with 10 bases between. The V gene's germline CDR1 is MNHEY and CDR2 SMNVEV (reference sequence). The CDR3 DNA reads TGTGCCAGCAGGGACCAGGAGCAAGAGACCCAGTACTTC. Amino acid sequence: CASRDQEQETQYF.

This clone has only one observation. The J gene is TRBJ2-7, the V gene TRBV28; 8 bases map to TRBD1. The V gene's germline CDR1 is MDHEN and CDR2 SYDVKM. The CDR3 is 13 residues long. V was clipped by 7 bases and J by 4 bases; unmatched bases: 6. CDR3 DNA sequence: TGTGCCAGCACCCCGGGACAGGCTTACGAGCAGTACTTC. The encoded protein is CASTPGQAYEQYF.

This chain joins TRBV15 and TRBJ1-4, with 9 bases fitting TRBD1. Germline values: CDR1 LNHNV, CDR2 YYDKDF (reference sequence). Trimming at V came to 1 base and at J to 5 bases, leaving 2 bases not matched to a gene. This CDR3 has 15 amino acids. CDR3 region: CATSRGTGVNEKLFF. The CDR3 coding sequence is TGTGCCACCAGCAGAGGGACAGGGGTGAATGAAAAACTGTTTTTT.

The genes are TRBV5-6 and TRBJ2-1; TRBD2 matches 9 bases. This CDR3 comprises 15 residues. V lost 7 bases, J lost 6 bases, and 11 bases stayed unmatched. The germline V gene encodes CDR1 SGHDT and CDR2 YYEEEE. CDR3 protein: CASLTGTSRINEQFF. The DNA of the CDR3 is TGTGCCAGCTTGACTGGGACTAGCCGAATCAATGAGCAGTTCTTC.

Note on this clone: The junction does not match germline at one end; this may be a read error. The chain recombines TRBV7-7 with TRBJ2-5, with 7 positions matching TRBD1. The CDR3 loop spans 14 amino acids. Germline CDR1 is SSHAT and CDR2 is FNYEAQ (reference sequence). CDR3 bases: TGTGCTAGCAGCCCGACAGGGACGGGGGAGACCCAGTACTTC. This translates into CASSPTGTGETQYF. Variable domain in full (rest from reference TRBV7-7 and TRBJ2-5): GAGVSQSPRYKVTKRGQDVTLRCDPISSHATLYWYQQALGQGPEFLTYFNYEAQPDKSGLPSDRFSAERPEGSISTLTIQRTEQRDSAMYRCASSPTGTGETQYFGPGTRLLVL.

This clone came up once. The chain employs TRBV5-1 and TRBJ1-2; 8 positions agree with TRBD1. The CDR3 sequence is 15 residues long. The V gene's germline CDR1 is SGHRS and CDR2 YFSETQ. Unmatched junction bases numbered 5, after V lost 0 bases and J lost 4 bases. Here the CDR3 reads CASSLAGGDAYGYTF. CDR3 nucleotide sequence: TGCGCCAGCAGCTTGGCAGGGGGCGACGCCTATGGCTACACCTTC.

This clone has only a few counts. V is TRBV7-8 and J is TRBJ1-2, with 7 bases identical to TRBD1. The CDR3 is 15 residues long. J lost 3 bases, V lost 1 base, and 5 bases had no gene match. Germline CDR1 is SGHVS and CDR2 is FQNEAQ. CDR3 loop: CASSLDGGGYYGYTF. DNA of the CDR3: TGTGCCAGCAGCTTAGATGGAGGGGGCTACTATGGCTACACCTTC.

A note on this clone: Other DNA sequences in this specimen translate into the identical CDR3. The chain carries TRBV18 and TRBJ2-6; 11 bases align to TRBD1. The CDR3 runs to 17 residues. V shed 8 bases, J shed 0 bases, and the junction held 6 bases outside the gene matches. Germline CDR1 and CDR2: KGHSH and LQKENI. The CDR3 protein is CASLGTGGFSGANVLTF. The CDR3 DNA follows: TGTGCCAGCCTGGGGACAGGGGGTTTCTCTGGGGCCAACGTCCTGACTTTC.